Sequencing of this TCR beta chain was carried out in a study of blood T cell repertoires in COVID-19. Study information: Some COVID-19 samples were acute and others convalescent; all came from the United States, Italy and Spain. The cDNA or gDNA used as material had been derived from T cells, B-cell-depleted T cells, or PBMCs.

In the original processing: Quantification of nucleated cells was approximated via reference gene primer amplification. The protocol was immunoSEQ multiplex PCR, while the TCRdb copy is restricted to in-frame clones and leaves out a portion. D and trimming were read from the DNA, whereas the V and J calls and clone size are those reported in that table. This sample has 71,000 or so clones, with approximately 90% found just once. V lost 4 bases and J 0 bases, leaving 4 bases between the germline ends. In germline, CDR1 is SGHVS, CDR2 FNYEAQ. The CDR3 has 13 amino acids. Sample: peripheral blood. The clonotype originates from a young woman with acute or convalescent COVID-19. The chain links TRBV7-6 to TRBJ1-5, with no clear D. The CDR3 loop reads CASSSSSNQPQHF. For the CDR3, the DNA is TGTGCCAGCAGCTCTTCTAGCAATCAGCCCCAGCATTTT.